The T cell receptor (beta chain) described here comes from a study of blood T cell repertoires in COVID-19. At the level of the study: Acute and convalescent COVID-19 samples came from the United States, Italy and Spain. In each case, the material was cDNA or gDNA derived from T cells, B-cell-depleted T cells, or PBMCs.

In the original analysis: Estimated nucleated cell counts came from reference gene primer amplification. Produced via immunoSEQ multiplex PCR; TCRdb's table is partial and in-frame only. V and J calls and clone size are given by that table; D and trimming were obtained from the DNA. The repertoire holds tens of thousands of clones, with roughly 76% as singletons. The TCR was taken from a woman aged 55 to 70 with acute or convalescent COVID-19. The specimen was peripheral blood.

In DNA, the CDR3 is TGTGCCAGCAGCCAGGGACAATCAGCTTTCTTT. Its translation is CASSQGQSAFF. This chain uses TRBV7-9 with TRBJ1-1; D is possibly TRBD1 (6 bases). Germline-derived CDR1 and CDR2 are SEHNR and FQNEAQ (reference sequence). V lost 5 bases and J 10 bases, leaving 11 bases between the germline ends. This CDR3 contains 11 residues.